The clone carrying this T cell receptor beta chain was seen many times. The antigen remains undetermined. The iRepertoire nested amplicon-rescue multiplex PCR amplified TCR alpha and beta CDR3s from RNA. One-step reverse transcription and amplification started from roughly 100-400 ng of tissue mRNA or PBMC total RNA. From the multiplex PCR reads, TCRdb called clonotypes with MiXCR, one entry per CDR3 protein. The sample has under 200,000 distinct CDR3 sequences, under 55% seen once. The entry originates in a study of glioma-infiltrating T cells. Whole-study results and caveats: Very few CDR3 sequences were shared between tissue and blood.

The germline gives CDR1 LNHNV, CDR2 YYDKDF (reference sequence). V dropped 5 bases and J dropped 9; count of bases not matched to a gene: 12. The CDR3 covers 16 residues. The rearrangement links TRBV15 to TRBJ2-1; 11 bases map to TRBD1. The source is a human donor with low-grade glioma or glioblastoma, undergoing nonglioma brain surgery, or in good health (not recorded which). The sequencing input was glioma tissue, nonneoplastic brain tissue, or PBMCs (not recorded which). The CDR3 loop reads CATSRYGTGGKPEQFF. The CDR3, as DNA: TGTGCCACCAGCCGATACGGGACAGGGGGAAAACCTGAGCAGTTCTTC.